This paragraph covers one T cell receptor (beta chain) sequence. These data come from a study of blood T cell repertoires in COVID-19. About the study: Acute and convalescent COVID-19 specimens originated in the United States, Italy and Spain. The cDNA or gDNA used as material had been derived from T cells, B-cell-depleted T cells, or PBMCs.

CDR3 length: 15 amino acids. Germline V gene sequence: CDR1 SEHNR, CDR2 FQNEAQ (reference sequence). J lost 5 bases, V lost 3 bases, and 5 bases had no gene match. Source study methods: Scientists estimated how many nucleated cells there were by amplifying reference gene primers. Clones were read by immunoSEQ multiplex PCR, and TCRdb kept only the in-frame ones, dropping some. V and J calls and clone size are as listed in that table; D and trimming were resolved from the DNA. Here the sample spans 150,000 to 200,000 clones, about 85% being singletons. This chain uses TRBV7-9 with TRBJ2-1; 9 bases line up with TRBD2. The sample taken for sequencing was peripheral blood. This TCR was sampled from an elderly woman with acute or convalescent COVID-19. As DNA, the CDR3 is TGTGCCAGCAGCTTGGGGACTAGCCTACACAATGAGCAGTTCTTC. Amino acids: CASSLGTSLHNEQFF.